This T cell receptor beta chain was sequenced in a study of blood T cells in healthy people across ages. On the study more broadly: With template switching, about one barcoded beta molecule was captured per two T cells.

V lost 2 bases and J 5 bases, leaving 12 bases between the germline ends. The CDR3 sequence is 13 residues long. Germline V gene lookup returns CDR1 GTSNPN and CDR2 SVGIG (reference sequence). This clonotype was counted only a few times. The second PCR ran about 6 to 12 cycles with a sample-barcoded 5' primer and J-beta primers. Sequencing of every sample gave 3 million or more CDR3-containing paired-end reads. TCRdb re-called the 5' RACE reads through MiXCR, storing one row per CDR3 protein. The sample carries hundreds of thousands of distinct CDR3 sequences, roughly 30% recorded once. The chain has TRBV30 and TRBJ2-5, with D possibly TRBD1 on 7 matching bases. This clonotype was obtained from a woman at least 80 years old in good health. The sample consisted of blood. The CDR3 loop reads CAWSTQGGETQYF. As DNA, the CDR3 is TGTGCCTGGAGTACTCAGGGGGGCGAGACCCAGTACTTC. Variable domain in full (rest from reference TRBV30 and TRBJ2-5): SQTIHQWPATLVQPVGSPLSLECTVEGTSNPNLYWYRQAAGRGLQLLFYSVGIGQISSEVPQNLSASRPQDRQFILSSKKLLLSDSGFYLCAWSTQGGETQYFGPGTRLLVL.